These 20 T cell receptor beta chains came from one sample sequenced in a study of blood T cell repertoires in COVID-19. The protocol was immunoSEQ multiplex PCR, while the TCRdb copy is restricted to in-frame clones and leaves out a portion. The sample contains 150,000 or so clones, 84% of which appear only once. Sequencing was carried out using PBMCs or T cells enriched from blood (not recorded which). These receptors were taken from a middle-aged man who had recovered from COVID-19.

The genes are TRBV5-1 and TRBJ2-5; 14 positions agree with TRBD2. V was pared by 0 bases and J by 7 bases, with 8 bases of the junction left unmatched. The CDR3 totals 17 residues. Germline V gene sequence: CDR1 SGHRS, CDR2 YFSETQ. CDR3 coding DNA: TGCGCCAGCAGCTTGGCCGGGACTAGCGGGGGTTCGGGGACCCAGTACTTC. Translating it yields CASSLAGTSGGSGTQYF.

J is TRBJ1-4 and V is TRBV2, with 9 nucleotides matching TRBD1. This CDR3 comprises 16 residues. Germline assignment: CDR1 SNHLY and CDR2 FYNNEI. The trim removed 6 bases at V and 5 bases at J, leaving 10 bases unmatched. The DNA for the CDR3 is TGTGCCAGCAGGGACAGGGGACCGGGGATGAATGAAAAACTGTTTTTT. Translated: CASRDRGPGMNEKLFF.

The rearrangement links TRBV29-1 to TRBJ2-3; no firm D call. CDR1 is SQVTM, CDR2 ANQGSEA, per germline. V was clipped by 1 base and J by 2 bases, with 4 bases between them. The CDR3 spans 12 residues. The CDR3 DNA follows: TGCAGCGTTGAAGTATCCACAGATACGCAGTATTTT. Protein sequence: CSVEVSTDTQYF.

This clone has just one count. The chain links TRBV3-1 (or the pseudogene TRBV3-2) to TRBJ1-5; D might be TRBD1 (6 bases). Germline loops: CDR1 LGHDT, CDR2 YNNKEL (reference sequence). V was cut by 4 bases and J by 0 bases, with 13 bases left in between. CDR3 length equals 16 residues. The CDR3 reads CASSPRGGGSNQPQHF. CDR3 bases: TGTGCCAGCAGCCCGAGAGGGGGGGGTAGCAATCAGCCCCAGCATTTT.

CDR3 region: CASSLDAPGFTDTQYF. CDR3 DNA sequence: TGTGCCAGCAGCTTAGATGCGCCAGGGTTCACAGATACGCAGTATTTT. This chain links TRBV11-1 with TRBJ2-3; D is perhaps TRBD1 (5 bases). The CDR3 spans 16 residues. Trimming pared 1 base from V and 2 bases from J, leaving 13 bases between. CDR1 and CDR2 (germline): SGHAT, FQDESV (reference sequence).

V usage is TRBV7-2 and J usage is TRBJ2-7, with 12 nucleotides matching TRBD2. Per the germline V gene, CDR1 is SGHTA and CDR2 is FQGNSA. This CDR3 is 16 amino acids long. J lost 4 bases, V lost 5 bases, and 9 bases had no gene match. The CDR3 sequence: CASSAPGLAGGYEQYF. The CDR3, as DNA: TGTGCCAGCAGCGCCCCGGGGCTAGCGGGGGGGTACGAGCAGTACTTC.

The chain recombines TRBV5-1 with TRBJ1-3, with 9 bases fitting TRBD1. The V gene end was trimmed by 2 bases and the J gene end by 0 bases; junction bases not matched to a gene: 3. This CDR3 has 16 amino acids. CDR1 is SGHRS, CDR2 YFSETQ, per germline. The CDR3 nucleotides are TGCGCCAGCAGCTTACAGGGGGCTCACTCTGGAAACACCATATATTTT. Its protein is CASSLQGAHSGNTIYF.

In its sample, this clone was seen once. The V gene is TRBV6-5, the J gene TRBJ1-2; D possibly corresponds to TRBD1 (6 bases). CDR3 length equals 15 residues. In germline, CDR1 is MNHEY, CDR2 SVGAGI. V gave up 2 bases and J gave up 2 bases, with 12 bases separating them. The CDR3 sequence is CASSYGDIGNYGYTF. In DNA form, the CDR3 reads TGTGCCAGCAGTTACGGGGACATCGGCAACTATGGCTACACCTTC.

V usage is TRBV18 and J usage is TRBJ2-7; TRBD2 agrees at 8 bases. J was trimmed by 3 bases and V by 6 bases; bases with no gene match: 4. Germline loops: CDR1 KGHSH, CDR2 LQKENI. This CDR3 is 13 amino acids long. The CDR3 DNA is TGTGCCAGCTCGCTCGGGACTAGCTACGAGCAGTACTTC. Amino acid sequence: CASSLGTSYEQYF. Supplemented by reference TRBV18 and TRBJ2-7, the full variable domain reads NAGVMQNPRHLVRRRGQEARLRCSPMKGHSHVYWYRQLPEEGLKFMVYLQKENIIDESGMPKERFSAEFPKEGPSILRIQQVVRGDSAAYFCASSLGTSYEQYFGPGTRLTVT.

The V gene is TRBV5-1, the J gene TRBJ1-6; no clear D. The CDR3 extends over 15 amino acids. Trimming removed 0 bases at V and 6 bases at J, with 10 bases between. CDR1 is SGHRS, CDR2 YFSETQ, per germline. The CDR3 loop is CASSLGNRVNSPLHF. The DNA of the CDR3 is TGCGCCAGCAGCTTGGGGAACCGGGTTAATTCACCCCTCCACTTT.

The gene calls are TRBV4-1 and TRBJ1-4; D not certain. Trimming took off 8 bases at V and 5 bases at J, with 27 bases between the two ends. CDR1 MGHRA and CDR2 YSYEKL come from the germline V gene. The CDR3 contains 18 residues. The DNA for the CDR3 is TGCGCCAGCGTCCCCTCGATGGTCAGAAGGAGCCAAAATGAAAAACTGTTTTTT. It codes for CASVPSMVRRSQNEKLFF.

As concerns this clone: Other DNA sequences in this specimen translate into the identical CDR3. The rearrangement joins TRBV5-1 to TRBJ2-2; 9 bases are a match to TRBD1. CDR1 SGHRS and CDR2 YFSETQ come from the germline V gene. Losses at the gene ends were 3 bases for V and 4 bases for J; bases not matched to a gene: 4. This CDR3 has 15 residues. CDR3 nucleotide sequence: TGCGCCAGCAGCTGGGGACAGGGCGGCACCGGGGAGCTGTTTTTT. This gives the protein CASSWGQGGTGELFF.

This clone was recorded once. The chain uses TRBV19 and TRBJ2-7, with D possibly being TRBD2 (5 bases). V lost 2 bases, J lost 0 bases, and 8 bases lay in between. CDR1 is LNHDA and CDR2 is SQIVND in the germline V gene (reference sequence). The CDR3 is 14 amino acids. Here the CDR3 reads CASSIMGSSYEQYF. The CDR3 DNA follows: TGTGCCAGTAGTATAATGGGGAGCTCCTACGAGCAGTACTTC.

This clone was picked up one time. V and J are TRBV6-5 and TRBJ1-2; a possible D gene is TRBD1 (6 bases). V was shortened by 6 bases and J by 8 bases, with 13 bases between the two germline ends. Looked up from germline, CDR1 is MNHEY and CDR2 is SVGAGI. The CDR3 covers 12 residues. The CDR3 sequence is CASRPTGRGYTF. CDR3 nucleotides: TGTGCCAGCAGACCTACAGGGAGAGGCTACACCTTC.

The chain uses TRBV5-6 and TRBJ1-5; no reliable D call. V dropped 0 bases and J dropped 4 bases, with 8 bases sitting between them. Germline CDR1 is SGHDT and CDR2 is YYEEEE. CDR3 length: 14 residues. Written as DNA, the CDR3 is TGTGCCAGCAGCTTGGCGGGAGGGAATCAGCCCCAGCATTTT. It translates to CASSLAGGNQPQHF.

This clone was observed many times. V gene TRBV3-1 (or the pseudogene TRBV3-2) combines with J gene TRBJ1-5, with D unclear. The CDR3 sequence is 14 residues long. The germline V gene encodes CDR1 LGHDT and CDR2 YNNKEL (reference sequence). Trimming took 3 bases from V and 5 from J, leaving 11 bases between them. The CDR3 bases are TGTGCCAGCAGCCATAGCGAGTTCCATCAGCCCCAGCATTTT. It is translated as CASSHSEFHQPQHF.

The gene calls are TRBV9 and TRBJ2-5; 8 bases align to TRBD1. CDR3 length equals 16 residues. After removal of 4 bases from V and 2 bases from J, the junction contained 10 bases not matched to a gene. CDR1 and CDR2 (germline): SGDLS, YYNGEE. The CDR3: CASSPHGGQGQETQYF. The CDR3 coding sequence is TGTGCCAGCAGCCCCCACGGAGGACAGGGACAAGAGACCCAGTACTTC.

The J gene is TRBJ1-5, the V gene TRBV28; possibly TRBD1 for D (5 bases). The CDR3 covers 13 residues. V lost 6 bases, J lost 6 bases, and 12 bases lay in between. CDR1 is MDHEN and CDR2 is SYDVKM in the germline V gene. The CDR3 nucleotides read TGTGCCAGCAGAGGAGGGGTTGGTCAGCCCCAGCATTTT. It yields the protein CASRGGVGQPQHF.

This rearrangement joins TRBV20-1 to TRBJ2-1, with TRBD2 matching over 9 bases. The length of the CDR3 is 15 residues. V lost 3 bases and J lost 4; bases outside the gene matches: 7. Germline CDR1 reads DFQATT; CDR2 reads SNEGSKA (reference sequence). Here the CDR3 DNA reads TGCAGTGCTAGTCCCCTAGCGGGATTATACAATGAGCAGTTCTTC. This gives the protein CSASPLAGLYNEQFF.

The J gene is TRBJ1-4, the V gene TRBV5-1; no firm D call. The CDR3 has 13 residues. Germline CDR1 SGHRS, CDR2 YFSETQ. The V end lost 3 bases, the J end lost 7 bases, and 10 bases lay between the germline ends. CDR3 sequence reads: CASSSTRGEKLFF. CDR3 in DNA: TGCGCCAGCAGCTCGACTCGGGGTGAAAAACTGTTTTTT.